This T cell receptor (beta chain) was identified during a study of CXCR3-negative and CXCR3-positive naive CD8 T cells. Concerning this clonotype itself: Its cognate antigen is unknown.

Every CD8+ subset sample held a few hundred thousand flow-sorted cells, done in triplicate. Study results and caveats: Partly lower CXCR3 expression followed cryopreservation, and most assays relied on fresh PBMCs.

Preparation of TRB cDNA libraries relied on 5' RACE carrying UMI labels. TCRdb re-called the 5' RACE reads and catalogs CDR3 proteins one per entry, DNA excluded. The listing records 40,000 to 45,000 distinct CDR3 sequences. CDR1 and CDR2 from the germline V gene are SGHDN and FVKESK. The CDR3 is 18 amino acids. Sequenced input: naive CXCR3- CD8+ T cells from blood. Subset of the sample: CD45RO-CCR7+CD27+CD95- naive CD8+ T cells lacking CXCR3 (TNR3-). This rearrangement joins TRBV14 to TRBJ2-7. The sequence derives from a human donor in good health. Some clones in this sample may be carry-over from other donors' samples. The CDR3 loop is CASSQDPRGSRITYEQYF. The full variable domain, completed using reference TRBV14 and TRBJ2-7, is EAGVTQFPSHSVIEKGQTVTLRCDPISGHDNLYWYRRVMGKEIKFLLHFVKESKQDESGMPNNRFLAERTGGTYSTLKVQPAELEDSGVYFCASSQDPRGSRITYEQYFGPGTRLTVT.